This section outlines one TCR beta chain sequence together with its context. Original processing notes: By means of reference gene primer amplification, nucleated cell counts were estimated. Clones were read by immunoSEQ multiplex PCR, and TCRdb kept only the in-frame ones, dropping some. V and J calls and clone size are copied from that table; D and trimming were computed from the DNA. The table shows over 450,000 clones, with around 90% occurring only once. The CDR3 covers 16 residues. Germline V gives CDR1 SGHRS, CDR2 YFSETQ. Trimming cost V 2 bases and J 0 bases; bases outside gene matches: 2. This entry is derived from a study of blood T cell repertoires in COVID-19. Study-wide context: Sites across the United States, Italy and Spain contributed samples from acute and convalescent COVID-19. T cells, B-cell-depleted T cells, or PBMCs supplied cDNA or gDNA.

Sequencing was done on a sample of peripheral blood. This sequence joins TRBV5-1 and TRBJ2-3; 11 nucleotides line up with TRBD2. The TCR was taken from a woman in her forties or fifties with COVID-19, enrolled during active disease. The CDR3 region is CASSFWTSGSTDTQYF. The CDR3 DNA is TGCGCCAGCAGCTTTTGGACTAGCGGGAGCACAGATACGCAGTATTTT. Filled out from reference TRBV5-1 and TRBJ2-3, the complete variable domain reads KAGVTQTPRYLIKTRGQQVTLSCSPISGHRSVSWYQQTPGQGLQFLFEYFSETQRNKGNFPGRFSGRQFSNSRSEMNVSTLELGDSALYLCASSFWTSGSTDTQYFGPGTRLTVL.